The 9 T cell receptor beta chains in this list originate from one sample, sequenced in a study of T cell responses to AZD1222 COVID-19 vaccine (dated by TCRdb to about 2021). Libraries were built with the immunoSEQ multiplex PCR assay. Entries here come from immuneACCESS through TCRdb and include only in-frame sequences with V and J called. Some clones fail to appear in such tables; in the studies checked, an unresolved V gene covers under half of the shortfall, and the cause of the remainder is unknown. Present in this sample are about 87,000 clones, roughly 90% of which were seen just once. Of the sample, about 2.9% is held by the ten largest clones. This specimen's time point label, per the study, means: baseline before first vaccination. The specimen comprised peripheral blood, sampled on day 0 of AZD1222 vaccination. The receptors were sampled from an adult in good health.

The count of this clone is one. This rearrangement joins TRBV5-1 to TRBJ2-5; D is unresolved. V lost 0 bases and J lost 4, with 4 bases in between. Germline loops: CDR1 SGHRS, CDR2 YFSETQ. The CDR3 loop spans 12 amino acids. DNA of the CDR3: TGCGCCAGCAGCTTGGCAGGAGAGACCCAGTACTTC. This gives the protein CASSLAGETQYF.

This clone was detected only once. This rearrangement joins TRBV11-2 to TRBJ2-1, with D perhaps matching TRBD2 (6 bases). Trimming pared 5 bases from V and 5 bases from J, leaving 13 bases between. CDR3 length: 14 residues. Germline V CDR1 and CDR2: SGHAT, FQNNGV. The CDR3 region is CASSRGIQDNEQFF. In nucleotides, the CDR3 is TGTGCCAGCAGCCGGGGGATACAGGACAATGAGCAGTTCTTC.

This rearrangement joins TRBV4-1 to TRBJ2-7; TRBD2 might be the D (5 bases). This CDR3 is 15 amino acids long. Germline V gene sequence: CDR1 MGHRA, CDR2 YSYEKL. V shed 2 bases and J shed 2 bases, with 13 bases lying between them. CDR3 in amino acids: CASSQSLLAPYEQYF. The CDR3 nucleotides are TGCGCCAGCAGCCAATCACTCCTAGCCCCCTACGAGCAGTACTTC.

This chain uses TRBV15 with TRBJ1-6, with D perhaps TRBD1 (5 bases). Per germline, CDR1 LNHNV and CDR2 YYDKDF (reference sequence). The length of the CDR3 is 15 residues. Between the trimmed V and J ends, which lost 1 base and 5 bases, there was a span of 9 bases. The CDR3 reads CATSRGGENNSPLHF. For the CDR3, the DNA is TGTGCCACCAGCAGAGGGGGCGAAAATAATTCACCCCTCCACTTT.

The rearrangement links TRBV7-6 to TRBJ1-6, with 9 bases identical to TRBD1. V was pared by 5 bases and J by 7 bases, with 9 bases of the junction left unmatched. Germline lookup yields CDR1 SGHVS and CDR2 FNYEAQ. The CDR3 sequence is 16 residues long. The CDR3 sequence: CASSNLVGQGNSPLHF. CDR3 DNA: TGTGCCAGCAGCAACCTAGTGGGACAGGGAAATTCACCCCTCCACTTT.

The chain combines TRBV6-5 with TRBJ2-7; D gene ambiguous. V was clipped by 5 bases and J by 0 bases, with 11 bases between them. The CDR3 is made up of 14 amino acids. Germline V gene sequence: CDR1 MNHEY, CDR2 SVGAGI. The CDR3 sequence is CASSPFAGSYEQYF. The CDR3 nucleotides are TGTGCCAGCAGTCCCTTCGCTGGCTCCTACGAGCAGTACTTC.

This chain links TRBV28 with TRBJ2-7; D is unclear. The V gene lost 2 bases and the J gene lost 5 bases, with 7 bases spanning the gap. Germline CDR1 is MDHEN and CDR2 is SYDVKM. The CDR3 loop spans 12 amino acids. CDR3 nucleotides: TGTGCCAGCAGTTTACTACGAGACGAGCAGTACTTC. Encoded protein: CASSLLRDEQYF.

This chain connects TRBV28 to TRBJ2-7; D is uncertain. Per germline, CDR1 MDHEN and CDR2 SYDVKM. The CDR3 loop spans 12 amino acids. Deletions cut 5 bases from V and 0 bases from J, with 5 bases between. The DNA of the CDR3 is TGTGCCAGCAGTCCCCCCTCCTACGAGCAGTACTTC. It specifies CASSPPSYEQYF.

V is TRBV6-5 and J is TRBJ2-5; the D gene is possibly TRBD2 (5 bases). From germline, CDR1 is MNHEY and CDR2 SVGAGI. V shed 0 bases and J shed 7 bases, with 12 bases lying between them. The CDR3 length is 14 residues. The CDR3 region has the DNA TGTGCCAGCAGTTACTCTCGCCTCCGGGGGACCCAGTACTTC. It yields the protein CASSYSRLRGTQYF.